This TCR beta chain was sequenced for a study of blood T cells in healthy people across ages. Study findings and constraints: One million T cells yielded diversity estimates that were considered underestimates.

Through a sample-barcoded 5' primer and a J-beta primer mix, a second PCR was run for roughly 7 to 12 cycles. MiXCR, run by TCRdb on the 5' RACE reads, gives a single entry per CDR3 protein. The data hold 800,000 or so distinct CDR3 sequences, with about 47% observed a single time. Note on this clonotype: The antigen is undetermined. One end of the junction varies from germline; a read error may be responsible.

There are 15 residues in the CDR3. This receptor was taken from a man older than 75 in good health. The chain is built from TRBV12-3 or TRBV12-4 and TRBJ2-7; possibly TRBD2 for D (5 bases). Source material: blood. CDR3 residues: CASSLRLTFSYEQYF. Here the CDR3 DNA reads TGCGCCAGCAGTTTAAGACTAACGTTCTCCTACGAGCAGTACTTC.